This T cell receptor (beta chain) was sequenced in a study of response to subunit inactivated influenza vaccine. From germline, CDR1 is ENHRY and CDR2 SYGVKD. The CDR3 totals 18 residues. Trimming removed 6 bases at V and 8 bases at J, with 29 bases between. TCRdb re-analysed the RT-PCR reads in MiXCR, keeping a single row per CDR3 protein. The table includes under 950,000 distinct CDR3 sequences, approximately 21% detected once. Turning to this clonotype: The antigen remains unidentified.

Study-wide points: The authors proposed limited new T cell recruitment per seasonal influenza vaccination.

This TCR came from a man aged 45-60 years who received an inactivated influenza vaccine. Material: PBMCs from blood, obtained around 5 days after vaccination. The chain carries TRBV10-3 and TRBJ2-1; weak D call: TRBD1 (6 bases). Written as DNA, the CDR3 is TGTGCCATCAGCCTCCGCGTGAGACAGCCACTCCCAGGGGATGAGCAGTTCTTC. Protein: CAISLRVRQPLPGDEQFF.